The 19 T cell receptor beta chains presented below share a single source sample, sequenced in a study of immune cell composition in non-small cell lung cancer. The assay was immunoSEQ multiplex PCR, and TCRdb's table has in-frame clones only and misses some. Of fewer than 20,000 clones detected, around 80% appear once; the ten largest clones hold 9.8%. Normal lung was taken at the farthest possible site, at least 3 cm from tumour. The sample was also linked to a second study, of CD4 T cells in lung cancer.

The specimen was non-adjacent lung tissue. Every receptor here comes from a human donor with non-small cell lung cancer.

V and J are TRBV7-9 and TRBJ2-7; 7 bases fit TRBD1. The J segment lost 0 bases and the V segment lost 5 bases, leaving 7 bases of the junction unmatched. CDR3 length: 15 residues. Germline loops: CDR1 SEHNR, CDR2 FQNEAQ (reference sequence). The CDR3 DNA reads TGTGCCAGCAGCCCTAGGGGACAGCGCTCCTACGAGCAGTACTTC. Amino acid sequence: CASSPRGQRSYEQYF.

This chain joins TRBV21-1 and TRBJ2-4. TRBV21-1 represents a pseudogene. The CDR3 sequence is 17 residues long. This CDR3 reads CASTGSRVPLPKNIQYF. The CDR3, as DNA: TGTGCCAGCACTGGATCAAGGGTGCCTCTACCAAAAAACATTCAGTACTTC.

The chain combines TRBV6-1 with TRBJ2-3, with D possibly TRBD1 on 5 matching bases. There are 17 residues in the CDR3. The V gene lost 1 base and the J gene lost 1 base, with 15 bases spanning the gap. Germline-derived CDR1 and CDR2 are MNHNS and SASEGT. CDR3 residues: CASSEDPQGWGTDTQYF. The CDR3 nucleotides are TGTGCCAGCAGTGAAGACCCCCAGGGCTGGGGCACAGATACGCAGTATTTT.

This sequence joins TRBV11-2 and TRBJ1-1; a weak D match, TRBD1 (6 bases). This CDR3 region has 13 residues. The germline V gene has CDR1 SGHAT and CDR2 FQNNGV. Trimming removed 6 bases at V and 1 base at J, with 9 bases between. The DNA for the CDR3 is TGTGCCAGCAGGACAGGACCGAACACTGAAGCTTTCTTT. Protein product: CASRTGPNTEAFF.

J is TRBJ2-7 and V is TRBV9, with 8 bases matching TRBD1. The CDR3 is made up of 14 amino acids. Germline V gene sequence: CDR1 SGDLS, CDR2 YYNGEE. V shed 0 bases and J 7 bases; nucleotides not matched to a gene: 6. CDR3 protein: CASSVGQGAWEQYF. The CDR3 nucleotides read TGTGCCAGCAGCGTAGGGCAGGGGGCGTGGGAGCAGTACTTC.

DNA of the CDR3: TGTGCCAGCTCAAAGACCAACGGGGGCGAAAAACTGTTTTTT. It specifies CASSKTNGGEKLFF. This chain joins TRBV18 and TRBJ1-4; D possibly corresponds to TRBD1 (6 bases). The V gene's germline CDR1 is KGHSH and CDR2 LQKENI. The CDR3 covers 14 residues. V dropped 5 bases and J dropped 8 bases, with 15 bases sitting between them.

The J gene is TRBJ2-7, the V gene TRBV2, with TRBD2 as a possible D gene (6 bases). Trimming took 6 bases from V and 7 from J, leaving 13 bases between them. The CDR3 sequence is 12 residues long. Germline CDR1 SNHLY, CDR2 FYNNEI. Written as DNA, the CDR3 is TGTGCCAGCAGAGCCGAGGCGGGGGAGCAGTACTTC. It translates to CASRAEAGEQYF. Full variable domain (missing parts from reference TRBV2 and TRBJ2-7): EPEVTQTPSHQVTQMGQEVILRCVPISNHLYFYWYRQILGQKVEFLVSFYNNEISEKSEIFDDQFSVERPDGSNFTLKIRSTKLEDSAMYFCASRAEAGEQYFGPGTRLTVT.

The chain uses TRBV19 and TRBJ1-5; no definite D call. The CDR3 runs 14 residues. The V end was cut by 3 bases, the J end by 6 bases, with 12 bases between. The germline V gene encodes CDR1 LNHDA and CDR2 SQIVND (reference sequence). The CDR3 is CASSMVVGFQPQHF. Written as DNA, the CDR3 is TGTGCCAGTAGTATGGTAGTGGGGTTTCAGCCCCAGCATTTT.

This chain joins TRBV5-6 and TRBJ2-1; TRBD2 matches at 9 bases. The CDR3 sequence is 16 residues long. V lost 3 bases and J lost 2; bases outside the gene matches: 6. CDR1 is SGHDT and CDR2 is YYEEEE in the germline V gene. The CDR3 region is CASSSIAGAAYNEQFF. Here the CDR3 DNA reads TGTGCCAGCAGCTCAATAGCGGGGGCGGCCTACAATGAGCAGTTCTTC.

This chain joins TRBV5-6 and TRBJ1-1, with D possibly TRBD1 on 5 matching bases. Trimming cost V 1 base and J 0 bases, with 13 bases left between them. Germline CDR1 is SGHDT and CDR2 is YYEEEE. The CDR3 is made up of 16 amino acids. The CDR3 here is CASSLLDRLMNTEAFF. CDR3 coding DNA: TGTGCCAGCAGCTTGCTCGACAGACTTATGAACACTGAAGCTTTCTTT.

The chain has TRBV10-3 and TRBJ2-5; perhaps TRBD1 as D (6 bases). The CDR3 length is 13 residues. V was cut by 4 bases and J by 1 base, with 7 bases left in between. The germline CDR1 and CDR2 sequences are ENHRY and SYGVKD. CDR3 nucleotide sequence: TGTGCCATCAGTGTACAGGGCCAAGAGACCCAGTACTTC. It translates to CAISVQGQETQYF.

This chain connects TRBV19 to TRBJ2-1; D gene ambiguous. Per the germline V gene, CDR1 is LNHDA and CDR2 is SQIVND (reference sequence). The V gene lost 0 bases and the J gene lost 7 bases, with 13 bases spanning the gap. This CDR3 spans 15 amino acids. The CDR3 is CASSIENLPGNEQFF. The CDR3 DNA reads as TGTGCCAGTAGTATAGAGAATCTCCCCGGGAATGAGCAGTTCTTC.

V usage is TRBV15 and J usage is TRBJ2-5; possibly TRBD2 for D (6 bases). The end of the DNA fits TRBJ2-7 better, so the J call may be wrong. CDR1 is LNHNV and CDR2 is YYDKDF in the germline V gene (reference sequence). This CDR3 has 16 residues. CDR3 sequence reads: CATSRLPEGSDYEQYF. The CDR3 region has the DNA TGTGCCACCAGCAGACTCCCGGAGGGCTCGGACTACGAGCAGTACTTC.

The rearrangement uses TRBV11-2 and TRBJ2-1; D possibly matches TRBD1 or TRBD2 (7 bases each). The V end was cut by 5 bases, the J end by 2 bases, with 13 bases between. Germline assignment: CDR1 SGHAT and CDR2 FQNNGV. This CDR3 region has 15 residues. CDR3 in amino acids: CASSLQGGAYNEQFF. CDR3 coding DNA: TGTGCCAGCAGCCTGCAGGGGGGGGCCTACAATGAGCAGTTCTTC.

The chain uses TRBV7-3 and TRBJ2-3; no clear D gene. The CDR3 totals 15 residues. Germline V gene data show CDR1 as SGHTA and CDR2 as FQGTGA. V lost 5 bases to trimming and J lost 0 bases, with 12 bases between them. The chain's CDR3 is CASSPPGGSTDTQYF. The DNA of the CDR3 is TGTGCCAGCAGCCCGCCGGGCGGAAGCACAGATACGCAGTATTTT. Complete variable domain (other parts from reference TRBV7-3 and TRBJ2-3): GAGVSQTPSNKVTEKGKYVELRCDPISGHTALYWYRQSLGQGPEFLIYFQGTGAADDSGLPNDRFFAVRPEGSVSTLKIQRTERGDSAVYLCASSPPGGSTDTQYFGPGTRLTVL.

The rearrangement links TRBV28 to TRBJ1-2; weak D call: TRBD1 (6 bases). Looked up from germline, CDR1 is MDHEN and CDR2 is SYDVKM. CDR3 length: 15 amino acids. V was clipped by 1 base and J by 8 bases, with 17 bases between them. The CDR3 DNA sequence: TGTGCCAGCAGTTTATCAAGGGGGGGGATTAGGGGCTACACCTTC. Amino acid sequence: CASSLSRGGIRGYTF.

By sample share, this clone is medium-sized. This chain connects TRBV18 to TRBJ1-1; weak D call: TRBD1 (6 bases). The CDR3 is 13 amino acids. The V gene lost 3 bases and the J gene lost 4 bases, with 9 bases spanning the gap. In germline, CDR1 is KGHSH, CDR2 LQKENI. CDR3 bases: TGTGCCAGCTCACCCCCGGACAGCACTGAAGCTTTCTTT. Protein: CASSPPDSTEAFF.

This sequence joins TRBV6-1 and TRBJ1-3, with D uncertain. The CDR3 has 14 residues. The germline gives CDR1 MNHNS, CDR2 SASEGT. The V end was cut by 6 bases, the J end by 4 bases, with 13 bases between. CDR3 in amino acids: CASSTPFSGNTIYF. In nucleotides, the CDR3 is TGTGCCAGCAGCACACCCTTTAGCGGAAACACCATATATTTT.

The chain employs TRBV5-4 and TRBJ2-1; the D gene is possibly TRBD1 (6 bases). Trimming cost V 0 bases and J 0 bases, with 16 bases left between them. Germline assignment: CDR1 SGHNT and CDR2 YYREEE (reference sequence). This CDR3 region has 18 residues. This chain's CDR3 is CASSLVLSSGASYNEQFF. The CDR3 bases are TGTGCCAGCAGCTTGGTGTTATCCTCAGGGGCCTCCTACAATGAGCAGTTCTTC.